This record covers a single TCR beta chain. The antigen it binds to is not known. Per-base quality was not reported, and no clone a single base away is much larger than it. Sorted unstimulated T cells, along with proliferating T cells recovered from mixed lymphocyte reactions, underwent TCRbeta CDR3 sequencing. Fresh whole blood from nine to ten HLA-typed healthy donors was used as the source from which PBMCs were isolated. The receptor library was made with the immunoSEQ multiplex PCR assay. About 10^5 TCR templates per sample were assayed by the deep sequencing platform. Genomic DNA extracted from sorted T cells was used for TCRbeta CDR3 sequencing. In the authors' own workflow: Clonal analysis of TCRbeta CDR3 data was done in the R programming language. Unstimulated samples were compared with post-reaction CFSE-low samples to define alloreactive CD4+ and CD8+ clones. By matching sequences to the repertoires of sorted unstimulated Treg and non-Treg cells, each alloreactive CD4+ clone was assigned a regulatory or non-regulatory origin. The source is immuneACCESS, and TCRdb retained only in-frame sequences with V and J called. Part of the clones is not carried over; for the studies checked, unresolved V genes explain less than half of this, and the remainder is unexplained. V and J calls and clone size are copied from that table; D and trimming were computed from the DNA. The sample contains 70,000 to 95,000 clones, 90% of them found a single time. Around 14% of the sample is held by the ten biggest clonotypes.

This sample was taken from a study of siplizumab effects on memory and regulatory T cells (dated by TCRdb to 2018 to 2020). Regarding the research as a whole: The study looked at the effect of siplizumab, an anti-CD2 antibody, on alloreactive T-cell subsets in allogeneic mixed lymphocyte reactions made from human PBMCs. The research as a whole found: For roughly 75-95% of proliferating CD4+ or CD8+ clones, no naive or memory phenotype could be assigned. Greater diversity appeared to be present in unstimulated naive T cells than in memory T cells, and a substantial contribution to the alloresponse seemed to be made by naive cells. Among mappable alloreactive CD4+ clones, the Treg-derived fraction averaged about 75% with siplizumab versus roughly 29% in control reactions. Sequences below about 10^-5 frequency were poorly captured, so only a minor fraction of alloreactive clones could be mapped to unstimulated subsets. No functional confirmation was obtained for the suppressive function of proliferating Tregs from siplizumab cultures. Siplizumab significantly lowered the cumulative frequency of alloreactive sequences that could be traced to unstimulated CD4+ memory T cells.

The cysteine opens and the phenylalanine closes a CDR3 of 15 amino acids. The retained sequence is limited to the CDR3, 45 bases, with the frame set at the first base. The germline ends are 10 bases apart after V is trimmed by 4 bases and J by 0 bases. Sequences SGHTA (CDR1) and FQGNSA (CDR2) are obtained from the germline V gene. Sequenced input: CD4+ T cells sorted from blood. Rearrangement joined TRBV7-2 to TRBJ1-3, with the D gene uncertain. The source is a human donor in good health. The CDR3 corresponds to CASSSRRNSGNTIYF. The DNA sequence follows: TGTGCCAGCAGCTCCAGACGAAACTCTGGAAACACCATATATTTT.